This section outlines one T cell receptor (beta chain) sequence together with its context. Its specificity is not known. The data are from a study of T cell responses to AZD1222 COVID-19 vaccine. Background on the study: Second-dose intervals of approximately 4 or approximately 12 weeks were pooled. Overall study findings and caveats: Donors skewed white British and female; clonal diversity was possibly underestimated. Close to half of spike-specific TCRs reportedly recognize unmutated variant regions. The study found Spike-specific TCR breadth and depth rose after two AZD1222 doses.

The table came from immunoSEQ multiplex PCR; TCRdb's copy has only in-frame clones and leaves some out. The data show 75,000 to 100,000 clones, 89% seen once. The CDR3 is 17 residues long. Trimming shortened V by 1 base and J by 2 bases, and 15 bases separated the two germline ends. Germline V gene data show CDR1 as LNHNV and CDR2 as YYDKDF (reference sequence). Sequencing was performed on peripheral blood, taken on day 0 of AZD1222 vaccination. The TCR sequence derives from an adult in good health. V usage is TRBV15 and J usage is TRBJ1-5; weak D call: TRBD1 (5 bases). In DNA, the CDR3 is TGTGCCACCAGCAGAGGGGGCATCTTAGATGGCAATCAGCCCCAGCATTTT. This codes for CATSRGGILDGNQPQHF.